Listed below are T cell receptor beta chains from one sample, sequenced in a study of T cells in Graves' hyperthyroidism and ophthalmopathy. TCRdb ran MiXCR on the multiplex PCR reads and lists one entry per CDR3 protein. The table records about 420,000 distinct CDR3 sequences, roughly an eighth of them present only once. The sample consisted of blood. These receptors were taken from a woman between 18 and 29 years old with Graves' hyperthyroidism. Each CDR3 is given with its conserved first and last residue. D genes are given only for firm matches. Not every row has a clone size; where given, it reads once, few, many or a size class.

v_call: TRBV27
clone_size: once
j_call: TRBJ2-7
d_call: TRBD2
cdr3_aa: CASRETSGRAARNEQYF
cdr3_nt: TGCGCCAGCAGGGAAACTAGCGGGAGGGCCGCGAGGAACGAGCAGTACTTC

v_call: TRBV6-1
clone_size: many
j_call: TRBJ2-7
d_call: -
cdr3_aa: CASSPTQGREQYF
cdr3_nt: TGTGCCAGCAGTCCCACACAGGGACGAGAGCAGTACTTC

v_call: TRBV6-1
clone_size: few
j_call: TRBJ2-3
d_call: TRBD1
cdr3_aa: CASSEVGTGISTDTQYF
cdr3_nt: TGTGCCAGCTCCGAAGTAGGGACAGGGATAAGCACAGATACGCAGTATTTT

v_call: TRBV4-1
clone_size: few
j_call: TRBJ2-1
d_call: TRBD2
cdr3_aa: CASSQDRTSGFYNEQFF
cdr3_nt: TGCGCCAGCAGCCAAGATCGAACTAGCGGGTTCTACAATGAGCAGTTCTTC

v_call: TRBV9
clone_size: many
j_call: TRBJ2-1
d_call: TRBD2
cdr3_aa: CASSVAASGSFNEQFF
cdr3_nt: TGTGCCAGCAGCGTAGCGGCTAGCGGGAGCTTTAATGAGCAGTTCTTC

v_call: TRBV3-1
clone_size: many
j_call: TRBJ2-7
d_call: -
cdr3_aa: CASSPEDPAYEQYF
cdr3_nt: TGTGCCAGCAGCCCCGAGGACCCAGCCTACGAGCAGTACTTC

v_call: TRBV14
clone_size: many
j_call: TRBJ2-7
d_call: -
cdr3_aa: CASSQSPRADEQYF
cdr3_nt: TGTGCCAGCAGCCAATCGCCCAGGGCCGACGAGCAGTACTTC

v_call: TRBV6-9
clone_size: -
j_call: TRBJ2-7
d_call: -
cdr3_aa: CASSSGTSTYEQYF
cdr3_nt: TGTGCCAGCAGTTCGGGGACTTCCACCTACGAGCAGTACTTC

v_call: TRBV2
clone_size: -
j_call: TRBJ2-1
d_call: -
cdr3_aa: CASKQRVTYNEQLF
cdr3_nt: TGTGCCAGCAAGCAGCGGGTTACCTACAATGAGCAGCTCTTC

v_call: TRBV6-1
clone_size: many
j_call: TRBJ1-6
d_call: -
cdr3_aa: CASSDGDVSPLHF
cdr3_nt: TGTGCCAGCAGTGACGGGGACGTTTCACCCCTCCACTTT

v_call: TRBV28
clone_size: many
j_call: TRBJ1-1
d_call: -
cdr3_aa: CASSHQGKRYTEAFF
cdr3_nt: TGTGCCAGCAGTCATCAGGGCAAGAGATACACTGAAGCTTTCTTT

v_call: TRBV6-5
clone_size: many
j_call: TRBJ1-2
d_call: -
cdr3_aa: CASSYSGGGYGYTF
cdr3_nt: TGTGCCAGCAGTTACTCCGGGGGCGGCTATGGCTACACCTTC

v_call: TRBV5-1
clone_size: -
j_call: TRBJ2-2
d_call: -
cdr3_aa: CASSGRGRTGELFF
cdr3_nt: TGCGCCAGCAGCGGAAGGGGCCGCACCGGGGAGCTGTTTTTT

v_call: TRBV7-9
clone_size: many
j_call: TRBJ1-1
d_call: -
cdr3_aa: CASSLKAATEAFF
cdr3_nt: TGTGCCAGCAGCTTAAAGGCGGCCACTGAAGCTTTCTTT

v_call: TRBV12-3/TRBV12-4
clone_size: -
j_call: TRBJ2-1
d_call: TRBD2
cdr3_aa: CASSLWAGGPNEQFF
cdr3_nt: TGTGCCAGCAGTTTATGGGCGGGAGGGCCTAATGAGCAGTTCTTC

v_call: TRBV4-2
clone_size: few
j_call: TRBJ2-7
d_call: -
cdr3_aa: CASSQGKGSSYEQYF
cdr3_nt: TGTGCCAGCAGCCAAGGAAAGGGGAGCTCCTACGAGCAGTACTTC

v_call: TRBV15
clone_size: -
j_call: TRBJ2-5
d_call: -
cdr3_aa: CATSRGQLQETQYF
cdr3_nt: TGTGCCACCAGCAGAGGACAGCTCCAAGAGACCCAGTACTTC

v_call: TRBV9
clone_size: few
j_call: TRBJ1-2
d_call: TRBD1
cdr3_aa: CASSVAGQGHYGYTF
cdr3_nt: TGTGCCAGCAGCGTAGCCGGACAGGGACACTATGGCTACACCTTC

v_call: TRBV28
clone_size: many
j_call: TRBJ1-1
d_call: -
cdr3_aa: CASSSTYRAFF
cdr3_nt: TGTGCCAGCAGCTCAACCTATCGGGCTTTCTTT

v_call: TRBV11-2
clone_size: many
j_call: TRBJ2-1
d_call: -
cdr3_aa: CASSFVAFSGNEQFF
cdr3_nt: TGTGCCAGCAGCTTCGTCGCATTTTCGGGTAATGAGCAGTTCTTC

v_call: TRBV6-1
clone_size: few
j_call: TRBJ2-1
d_call: TRBD1
cdr3_aa: CASSWGTGVTVEQFF
cdr3_nt: TGTGCCAGCAGTTGGGGGACAGGGGTAACGGTTGAGCAGTTCTTC

v_call: TRBV2
clone_size: many
j_call: TRBJ2-3
d_call: TRBD1
cdr3_aa: CASGQGAPSTDTQYF
cdr3_nt: TGTGCCAGCGGTCAGGGGGCGCCTAGCACAGATACGCAGTATTTT

v_call: TRBV2
clone_size: many
j_call: TRBJ1-1
d_call: -
cdr3_aa: CASRGTSNTEAFF
cdr3_nt: TGTGCCAGCAGGGGGACGTCTAACACTGAAGCTTTCTTT

v_call: TRBV9
clone_size: -
j_call: TRBJ1-2
d_call: TRBD1
cdr3_aa: CASRPLLTGGYGYTF
cdr3_nt: TGTGCCAGCAGACCACTATTGACAGGGGGCTATGGCTACACCTTC

v_call: TRBV3-1
clone_size: few
j_call: TRBJ1-1
d_call: -
cdr3_aa: CASEGRDAAFF
cdr3_nt: TGTGCCAGCGAGGGTAGGGACGCAGCTTTCTTT

v_call: TRBV19
clone_size: -
j_call: TRBJ2-1
d_call: -
cdr3_aa: CASSIDALNNEQFF
cdr3_nt: TGTGCCAGTAGTATAGACGCTCTCAACAATGAGCAGTTCTTC

v_call: TRBV29-1
clone_size: -
j_call: TRBJ2-7
d_call: -
cdr3_aa: CSVERGSSYEQYF
cdr3_nt: TGCAGCGTTGAGCGGGGAAGCTCCTACGAGCAGTACTTC

v_call: TRBV6-1
clone_size: many
j_call: TRBJ1-1
d_call: -
cdr3_aa: CASTEGQLNTEAFF
cdr3_nt: TGTGCCAGCACCGAAGGACAGCTGAACACTGAAGCTTTCTTT